This TCR beta chain came from a study of OX40 agonist ivuxolimab in advanced cancers. On the study more broadly: Among those enrolled, mean age was roughly 62 years (range about 23 to 85) and approximately 83% were male.

This table comes from immunoSEQ multiplex PCR, and its TCRdb copy is limited to in-frame clones, with some not included. This table holds roughly 48,000 clones, more than 75% found once. The CDR3 is made up of 13 amino acids. V lost 0 bases and J 8 bases, leaving 9 bases between the germline ends. The germline V gene encodes CDR1 SGHTA and CDR2 FQGTGA. For this clone: Its antigen is unidentified.

Study-wide findings and caveats: Some nonresponders additionally presented with little normalized T-cell clonal expansion. At 0.1 to 3.0 mg/kg, clonal expansion of CD4+ and CD8+ blood T cells had occurred by week 6. Determination of antigen specificity was not performed for the expanded peripheral T cells.

This clonotype was obtained from an adult with an advanced solid tumor such as melanoma, head and neck, liver or kidney cancer. The chain is built from TRBV7-3 and TRBJ2-3; perhaps TRBD2 as D (6 bases). This specimen consisted of CD4+ or CD8+ T cells sorted from blood, obtained in a trial of the OX40 agonist ivuxolimab. The CDR3 protein is CASSLTMGGTQYF. CDR3 sequence (DNA): TGTGCCAGCAGCTTAACTATGGGGGGTACGCAGTATTTT.